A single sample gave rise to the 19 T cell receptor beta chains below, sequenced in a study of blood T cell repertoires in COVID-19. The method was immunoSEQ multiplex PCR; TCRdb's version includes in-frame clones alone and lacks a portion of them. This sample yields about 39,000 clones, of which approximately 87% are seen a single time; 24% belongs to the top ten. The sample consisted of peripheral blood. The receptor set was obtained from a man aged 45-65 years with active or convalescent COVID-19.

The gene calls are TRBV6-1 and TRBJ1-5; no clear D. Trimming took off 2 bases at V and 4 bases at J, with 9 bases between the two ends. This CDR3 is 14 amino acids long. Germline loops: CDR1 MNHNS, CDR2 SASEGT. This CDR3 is CASSEKGENQPQHF. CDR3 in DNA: TGTGCCAGCAGTGAAAAAGGAGAAAATCAGCCCCAGCATTTT.

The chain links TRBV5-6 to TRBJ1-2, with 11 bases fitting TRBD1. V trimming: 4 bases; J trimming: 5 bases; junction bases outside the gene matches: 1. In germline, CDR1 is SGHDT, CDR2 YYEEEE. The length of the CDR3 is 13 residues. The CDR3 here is CASSRDRGYGYTF. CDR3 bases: TGTGCCAGCAGCCGGGACAGGGGGTATGGCTACACCTTC.

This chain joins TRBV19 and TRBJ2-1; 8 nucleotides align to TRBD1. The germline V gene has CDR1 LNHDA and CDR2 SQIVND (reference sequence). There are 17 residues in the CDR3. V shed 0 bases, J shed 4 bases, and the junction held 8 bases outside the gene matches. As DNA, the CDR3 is TGTGCCAGTAGTATAGATTCGCGACAGGGGACGTACAATGAGCAGTTCTTC. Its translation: CASSIDSRQGTYNEQFF.

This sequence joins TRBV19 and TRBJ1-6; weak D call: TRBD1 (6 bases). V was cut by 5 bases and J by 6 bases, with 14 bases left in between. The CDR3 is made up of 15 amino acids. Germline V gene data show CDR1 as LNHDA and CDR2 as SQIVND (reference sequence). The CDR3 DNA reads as TGTGCCAGTAGTTTTACGACAGGAACTAATTCACCCCTCCACTTT. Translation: CASSFTTGTNSPLHF.

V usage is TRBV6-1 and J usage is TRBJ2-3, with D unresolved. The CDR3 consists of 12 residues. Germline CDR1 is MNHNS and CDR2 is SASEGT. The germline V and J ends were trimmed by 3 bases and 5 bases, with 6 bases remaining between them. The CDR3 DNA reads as TGTGCCAGCAGTGATGGGCGAGATACGCAGTATTTT. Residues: CASSDGRDTQYF.

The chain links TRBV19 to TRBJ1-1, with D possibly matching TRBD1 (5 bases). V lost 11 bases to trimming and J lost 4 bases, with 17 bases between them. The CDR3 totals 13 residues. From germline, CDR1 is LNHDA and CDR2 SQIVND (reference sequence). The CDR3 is CAAARGLSTEAFF. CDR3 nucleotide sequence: TGTGCCGCTGCCCGGGGGTTGTCCACTGAAGCTTTCTTT.

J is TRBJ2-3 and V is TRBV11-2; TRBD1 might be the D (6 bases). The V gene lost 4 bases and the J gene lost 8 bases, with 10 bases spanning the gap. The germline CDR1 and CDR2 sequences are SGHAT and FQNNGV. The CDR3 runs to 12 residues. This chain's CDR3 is CASSSQGITQYF. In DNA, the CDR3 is TGTGCCAGCAGCTCGCAGGGGATTACGCAGTATTTT.

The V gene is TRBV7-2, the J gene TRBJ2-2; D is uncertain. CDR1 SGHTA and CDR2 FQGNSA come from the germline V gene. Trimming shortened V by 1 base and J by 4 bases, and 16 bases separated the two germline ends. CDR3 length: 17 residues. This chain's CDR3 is CASSLVRSGMGTGELFF. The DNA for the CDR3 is TGTGCCAGCAGCTTAGTTCGGTCAGGCATGGGCACCGGGGAGCTGTTTTTT.

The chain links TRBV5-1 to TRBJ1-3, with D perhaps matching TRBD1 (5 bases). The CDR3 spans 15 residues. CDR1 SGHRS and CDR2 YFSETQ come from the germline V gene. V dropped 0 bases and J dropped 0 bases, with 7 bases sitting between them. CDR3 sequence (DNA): TGCGCCAGCAGCTTGGCCGGGGGCTCTGGAAACACCATATATTTT. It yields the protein CASSLAGGSGNTIYF.

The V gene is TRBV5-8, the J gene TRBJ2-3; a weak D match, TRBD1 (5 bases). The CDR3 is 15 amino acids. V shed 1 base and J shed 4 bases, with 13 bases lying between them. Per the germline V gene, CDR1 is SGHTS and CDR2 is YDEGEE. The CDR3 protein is CASSLQGLGADTQYF. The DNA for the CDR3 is TGTGCCAGCAGCTTGCAGGGATTGGGCGCAGATACGCAGTATTTT.

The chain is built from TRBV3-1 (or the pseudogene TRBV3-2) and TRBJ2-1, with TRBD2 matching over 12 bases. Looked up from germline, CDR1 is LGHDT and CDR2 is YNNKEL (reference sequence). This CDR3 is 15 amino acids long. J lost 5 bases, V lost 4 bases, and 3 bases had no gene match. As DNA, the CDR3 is TGTGCCAGCAGCCTCACTAGCGGGGGGCACAATGAGCAGTTCTTC. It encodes CASSLTSGGHNEQFF.

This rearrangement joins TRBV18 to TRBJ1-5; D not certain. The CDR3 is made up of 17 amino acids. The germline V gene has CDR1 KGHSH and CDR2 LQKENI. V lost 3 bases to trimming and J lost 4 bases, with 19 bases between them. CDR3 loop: CASSPPSGSVRNQPQHF. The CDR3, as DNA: TGTGCCAGCTCACCCCCATCGGGGTCGGTCCGTAATCAGCCCCAGCATTTT.

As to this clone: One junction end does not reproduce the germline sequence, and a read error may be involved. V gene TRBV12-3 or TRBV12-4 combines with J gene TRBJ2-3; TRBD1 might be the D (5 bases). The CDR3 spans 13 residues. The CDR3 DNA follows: TGTGCCAGCAGCCTCGACAGCATAGATACGCAGTATTTT. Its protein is CASSLDSIDTQYF.

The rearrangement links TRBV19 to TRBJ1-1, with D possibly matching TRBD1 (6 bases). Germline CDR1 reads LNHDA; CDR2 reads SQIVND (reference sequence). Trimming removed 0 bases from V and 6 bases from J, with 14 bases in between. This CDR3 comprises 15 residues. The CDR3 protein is CASSIEGRGVPEAFF. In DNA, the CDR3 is TGTGCCAGTAGTATAGAGGGCAGGGGCGTGCCTGAAGCTTTCTTT.

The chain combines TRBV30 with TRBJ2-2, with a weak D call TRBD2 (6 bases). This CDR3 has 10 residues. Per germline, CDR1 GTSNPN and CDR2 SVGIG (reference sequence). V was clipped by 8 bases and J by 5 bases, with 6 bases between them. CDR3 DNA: TGTGCCGGGGGGACCGGGGAGCTGTTTTTT. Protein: CAGGTGELFF.

The CDR3 coding sequence is TGTGCCAGTAGAGGAGTTTCCTTGGATTCACCCCTCCACTTT. Residues: CASRGVSLDSPLHF. The V gene is TRBV19, the J gene TRBJ1-6; no clear D. Germline V gene sequence: CDR1 LNHDA, CDR2 SQIVND (reference sequence). The V end was cut by 6 bases, the J end by 8 bases, with 14 bases between. The CDR3 extends over 14 amino acids.

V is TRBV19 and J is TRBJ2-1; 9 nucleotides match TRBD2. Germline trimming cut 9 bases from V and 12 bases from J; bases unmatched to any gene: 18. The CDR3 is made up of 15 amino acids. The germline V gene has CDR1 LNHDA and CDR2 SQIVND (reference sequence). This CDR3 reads CASRTVGLASSGQFF. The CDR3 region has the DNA TGTGCCAGCCGAACGGTGGGACTAGCTTCGTCGGGGCAGTTCTTC.

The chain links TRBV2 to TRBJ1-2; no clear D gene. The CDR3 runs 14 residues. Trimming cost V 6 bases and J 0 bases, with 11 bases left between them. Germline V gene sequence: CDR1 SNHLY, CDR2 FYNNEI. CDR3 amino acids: CASSERTANYGYTF. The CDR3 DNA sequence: TGTGCCAGCAGCGAGCGGACGGCTAACTATGGCTACACCTTC.

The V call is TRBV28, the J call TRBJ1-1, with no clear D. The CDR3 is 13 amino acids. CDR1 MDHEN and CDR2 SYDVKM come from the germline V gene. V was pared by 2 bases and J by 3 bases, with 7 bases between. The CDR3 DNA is TGTGCCAGCAGTTTAAACAGAGACACTGAAGCTTTCTTT. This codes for CASSLNRDTEAFF. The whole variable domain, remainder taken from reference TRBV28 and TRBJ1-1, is DVKVTQSSRYLVKRTGEKVFLECVQDMDHENMFWYRQDPGLGLRLIYFSYDVKMKEKGDIPEGYSVSREKKERFSLILESASTNQTSMYLCASSLNRDTEAFFGQGTRLTVV.